This T cell receptor beta chain was found in a study of OX40 agonist ivuxolimab in advanced cancers. Blood specimens came from baseline, cycle 4 day 1, and cycle 7 day 1. Using immunoSEQ multiplex PCR, the repertoire was profiled, and TCRdb retains in-frame clones only, with some absent. The repertoire has some 77,000 clones, approximately 82% of them found once; the top ten carry about 0.76%. Germline CDR1 is SNHLY and CDR2 is FYNNEI. The CDR3 consists of 13 residues. The V gene lost 3 bases and the J gene lost 7 bases, with 7 bases spanning the gap. This sequence originates from an adult with an advanced solid tumor such as melanoma, head and neck, liver or kidney cancer. The chain joins TRBV2 to TRBJ1-6, with D hard to call. The sample was CD4+ or CD8+ T cells sorted from blood, taken in a trial of the OX40 agonist ivuxolimab. The CDR3 sequence is CASSDAGNSPLHF. For the CDR3, the DNA is TGTGCCAGCAGTGACGCGGGGAATTCACCCCTCCACTTT.